Listed below are T cell receptor beta chains from one sample, sequenced in a study of lymphopenia after photon versus proton radiotherapy. Only in-frame clones appear in the TCRdb table, and some are missing; sequencing was by immunoSEQ multiplex PCR. The data hold 70,000 to 95,000 clones, with about 83% observed a single time. The sequenced sample was peripheral blood, obtained from a patient treated with proton-based radiotherapy. These receptors all come from a man aged 60-69 years with pancreatic cancer. Both conserved end residues are part of each CDR3. D genes are given only for firm matches.

v_call | d_call | cdr3_aa
TRBV11-3 | - | CASSWVLGEAFF
TRBV5-6 | TRBD1 | CASSLRDRNTGELFF
TRBV6-1 | - | CASSEEGGPGEGIVEKLFF
TRBV14 | - | CASSQGTPNTEAFF
TRBV7-3 | TRBD2 | CASSRASGRDDTQYF
TRBV29-1 | - | CSLLAGRQQYF
TRBV7-2 | - | CASSLAPVRSEQYF
TRBV6-6 | - | CASSPSGGRVREQYF
TRBV6-5 | - | CASTDRLDTEAFF
TRBV28 | TRBD1 | CASIEGQGEGGYTF
TRBV19 | - | CASSTRVAGTGGYTF
TRBV18 | - | CASSPQARGLDEKLFF
TRBV7-2 | TRBD2 | CASSIQREGGNHEQFF
TRBV4-1 | TRBD1 | CASSRPPEVRDRGFRGYTF
TRBV27 | TRBD2 | CASSLLGGTSRREQYF
TRBV7-8 | - | CASSLRGTLAGGELFF
TRBV11-2 | TRBD1 | CASSLDTGAANEDTQYF
TRBV7-9 | - | CASSGQGYNQPQHF
TRBV5-1 | TRBD1 | CASSLEGAFIIDTQYF
TRBV21-1 | - | CASSTTNAPTYEQYF
TRBV7-2 | - | CASSFLGGGQPQHF
TRBV5-1 | - | CASSQTVFRETQYF
TRBV18 | TRBD1 | CASSPVLRPGQGAPGYTF
TRBV19 | - | CASSAPTERSPLHF
TRBV5-6 | - | CASSLLLGGEQYF
TRBV6-1 | TRBD2 | CASGREPGDTQYF
TRBV28 | TRBD2 | CASSFSGSVSYNEQFF
TRBV28 | - | CASSLLQTYGYTF
TRBV30 | - | CAWSVRISTEAFF
TRBV29-1 | TRBD1 | CSVPGGGTGYRGYTF
TRBV19 | TRBD2 | CASSPLAGGYNEQFF
TRBV5-4 | - | CASSFRGEQYF
TRBV19 | TRBD2 | CASSLTQLAGVSNEQFF
TRBV27 | TRBD2 | CASSLTTSGSREQYF
TRBV6-6 | - | CASSALAGLETQYF
TRBV9 | - | CASSVTSSTDTQYF
TRBV29-1 | - | CSVEKRVFGNTEAFF
TRBV20-1 | TRBD1 | CSARVGDREYF
TRBV5-6 | TRBD2 | CASSSPWNSGMNNEQFF
TRBV6-5 | - | CASSVRGGQPQHF
TRBV19 | - | CASRLGATRTDTQYF